This T cell receptor (beta chain) derives from a study of OX40 agonist ivuxolimab in advanced cancers. Background on the whole study: Ivuxolimab was a fully human IgG2 agonistic monoclonal antibody targeting the costimulatory receptor OX40 (CD134). Partial responses occurred in three dose-escalation patients: two with cutaneous melanoma and one with hepatocellular carcinoma. In the dose-escalation cohort, 75% to 90% of patients were male, and the mean age was around 60 years with a range of roughly 23 to 79. Of the roughly 52 patients in dose escalation, about 20 had hepatocellular carcinoma, around 15 had melanoma, 9 had renal cell carcinoma and 9 had head and neck cancer. The purpose of peripheral TCRbeta sequencing was to test whether ivuxolimab changed TCR sequence diversity and led to clonal T-cell expansion. Intravenous ivuxolimab was administered to patients every 2 weeks at six dose levels: 0.01, 0.1, 0.3, 1.5, 3 and 10 mg/kg. Prior anti-PD-1, anti-PD-L1 or anti-CTLA-4 therapy was permitted, and checkpoint inhibitors had been received by roughly 42% of dose-escalation patients. The monotherapy dose-escalation portion (N of about 49 patients) of the phase I ivuxolimab trial is reported in the paper. Beyond this particular receptor, the publication reports: Antigen specificity was not determined for the clonally expanded peripheral T cells. After ivuxolimab, expanded clones were on average more numerous among CD8+ T cells than among CD4+ T cells. Partial responders in the 0.1-3.0 mg/kg groups had among the lowest normalized peripheral clonal expansion, especially among CD8+ T cells. At doses of 0.1 to 3.0 mg/kg, clonal expansion of both CD4+ and CD8+ blood T cells was observed from baseline to week 6. Low levels of normalized T-cell clonal expansion were also seen in some patients who did not respond.

Of note for this clone: The target of this receptor is not known. No clone much larger than this one lies a single base away; base qualities are absent.

The trial excluded patients who had a history of autoimmune disease or who were on systemic immunosuppression. Peripheral blood for TCR sequencing was drawn from every dose cohort at baseline, at cycle 4 day 1 and at cycle 7 day 1. The samples were taken from a phase I, first-in-human, multicenter, open-label dose-escalation trial of ivuxolimab. Adults with locally advanced or metastatic melanoma, renal cell, hepatocellular, or head and neck squamous cell carcinoma were enrolled in the trial. CD4+ and CD8+ T cells were sorted separately from peripheral blood before TCR sequencing. Genomic DNA was isolated from the sorted cells so that the TCRbeta CDR3 region could be sequenced. The immunoSEQ Assay was used to sequence the TCRbeta CDR3 regions. This immuneACCESS table, as held by TCRdb, lists in-frame sequences with V and J called but not all clones. Of the missing ones, under half trace to an unresolved V gene in checked studies; the others have no known cause. Across this sample there are about 44,000 clones, with roughly 94% seen only once. The ten largest clones add up to around 10% of the sample.

The sequencing used CD4+ or CD8+ T cells sorted from blood, collected in a trial of the OX40 agonist ivuxolimab. The sequence was obtained from an adult with an advanced solid tumor such as melanoma, head and neck, liver or kidney cancer.

The CDR3 sequence is CASSEHQRLLQHF. The sequenced DNA is TGTGCCAGCAGTGAGCACCAAAGACTACTCCAGCATTTT. The chain employs TRBV2 and TRBJ1-5; a confident D gene designation cannot be given. Including the terminal cysteine and phenylalanine, the CDR3 comprises 13 residues. CDR3 DNA is the only sequence kept; it has 39 bases, read in frame from the first base. V is pared back by 3 bases and J by 12 bases, with 15 bases lying between the germline termini. Taken from the germline V gene, the CDR1 and CDR2 loops are SNHLY and FYNNEI.